Listed here is a single TCR beta chain. Its antigen is currently unknown. This entry belongs to a study of shared clonotypes between healthy human individuals. The table came from immunoSEQ multiplex PCR; TCRdb's copy has only in-frame clones and leaves some out. The repertoire holds about 2.1 million clones, with just under 95% as singletons. CDR1 MGHDK and CDR2 SYGVNS come from the germline V gene. There are 11 residues in the CDR3. Trimming took off 8 bases at V and 7 bases at J, with 12 bases between the two ends. Overall study results and limits: Around 5% of naive CD4 clonotypes were common to a handful of donors.

CD8 cells classed as naive were CD45RO-negative and positively selected for CCR7, excluding terminally differentiated effector memory CD45RA+ cells. All donors were Caucasian adults living in Nashville, Tennessee. This TCR came from a young man in good health. Some clones in this sample may be carry-over from other donors' samples. The sequencing input was naive CD8+ T cells from PBMCs. J is TRBJ2-7 and V is TRBV25-1; no reliable D call. In DNA form, the CDR3 reads TGTGCCAGCGGGGTTGGGCGAGAGCAGTACTTC. This encodes CASGVGREQYF.